One sample yielded the 24 T cell receptor beta chains listed below, sequenced in a study of vaccination and CD4 T cells after COVID-19. Treatment indicated: roughly nine-day PBMC culture with coronavirus spike peptide pools or control peptides (ViraFEST assay). Researchers used the Oncomine TCR Beta short-read assay to sequence DNA from cultured CD4+ T cells. TCRdb used MiXCR to reprocess the PCR reads, holding one entry per CDR3 protein. The sample comprises 15,000 to 20,000 distinct CDR3 sequences, just over 70% of which are singletons, and 15% to 20% rests with the top ten. These receptors' targets are unknown. What was sequenced was CD4+ T cells from blood, cultured in vitro. Receptor source: a human donor who had recovered from COVID-19.

In nucleotides, the CDR3 is TGTGCCAGCAGCTTAGAATCCACCGGGGAGCTGTTTTTT. Its translation: CASSLESTGELFF. The chain links TRBV7-2 to TRBJ2-2; no reliable D call. Germline V gene lookup returns CDR1 SGHTA and CDR2 FQGNSA. Trimming took 1 base from V and 4 from J, leaving 4 bases between them. The CDR3 sequence is 13 residues long.

The chain recombines TRBV2 with TRBJ1-5; D is unresolved. The CDR3 is 15 amino acids. Germline CDR1 and CDR2: SNHLY and FYNNEI. The V gene lost 7 bases and the J gene lost 0 bases, with 13 bases spanning the gap. CDR3 in DNA: TGTGCCAGCATAGGAGGGAAGGGTAGCAATCAGCCCCAGCATTTT. Amino acids: CASIGGKGSNQPQHF.

This chain joins TRBV12-3 or TRBV12-4 and TRBJ1-6; D remains unclear. V lost 5 bases and J lost 1, with 12 bases in between. The CDR3 loop spans 16 amino acids. The DNA for the CDR3 is TGTGCCAGCAGTCCCGATCCTGGGTCCTATAATTCACCCCTCCACTTT. Its translation: CASSPDPGSYNSPLHF.

The chain carries TRBV6-1 and TRBJ2-2; 13 positions agree with TRBD2. Germline-derived CDR1 and CDR2 are MNHNS and SASEGT. The CDR3 is 16 residues long. V dropped 6 bases and J dropped 3; count of bases not matched to a gene: 4. The CDR3 DNA is TGTGCCAGCAGAGGACTAGCGGGGGCCCACACCGGGGAGCTGTTTTTT. It is translated as CASRGLAGAHTGELFF.

The gene calls are TRBV7-9 and TRBJ1-2, with D possibly TRBD1 on 5 matching bases. V gave up 5 bases and J gave up 7 bases, with 14 bases separating them. There are 13 residues in the CDR3. Germline loops: CDR1 SEHNR, CDR2 FQNEAQ (reference sequence). CDR3 DNA sequence: TGTGCCAGCAGCCTCGGAGACAGCCTTGGCTACACCTTC. Translated: CASSLGDSLGYTF.

This clonotype showed up just a few times. This chain joins TRBV19 and TRBJ2-2, with 10 bases matching TRBD1. J was trimmed by 1 base and V by 1 base; bases with no gene match: 0. From germline, CDR1 is LNHDA and CDR2 SQIVND (reference sequence). This CDR3 spans 16 amino acids. CDR3 coding DNA: TGTGCCAGTAGTATAGGGACAGGGGGGAACACCGGGGAGCTGTTTTTT. Protein sequence: CASSIGTGGNTGELFF.

This sequence joins TRBV20-1 and TRBJ2-1; 9 bases are shared with TRBD1. Germline V CDR1 and CDR2: DFQATT, SNEGSKA (reference sequence). The CDR3 consists of 14 residues. J gave up 3 bases and V 5 bases, and 5 bases lay outside the gene matches. CDR3 loop: CSADDRGVYNEQFF. As DNA, the CDR3 is TGCAGTGCTGACGACAGGGGGGTCTACAATGAGCAGTTCTTC.

The genes are TRBV7-2 and TRBJ1-5; D remains unclear. Germline V gene data show CDR1 as SGHTA and CDR2 as FQGNSA. CDR3 length equals 14 residues. The ends were cut back, 3 bases at V and 2 bases at J, with 8 bases in the middle. CDR3 sequence reads: CASSFPRGNQPQHF. The CDR3 coding sequence is TGTGCCAGCAGCTTCCCGAGGGGCAATCAGCCCCAGCATTTT.

This chain uses TRBV20-1 with TRBJ2-5, with 15 bases that match TRBD2. Germline assignment: CDR1 DFQATT and CDR2 SNEGSKA (reference sequence). The J segment lost 1 base and the V segment lost 0 bases, leaving 3 bases of the junction unmatched. This CDR3 has 17 residues. Written as DNA, the CDR3 is TGCAGTGCTAGAGACCAGGGACTAGCGGGGGGCCAAGAGACCCAGTACTTC. Its protein is CSARDQGLAGGQETQYF.

This clonotype was observed a handful of times. The chain carries TRBV6-1 and TRBJ1-2; 9 bases agree with TRBD1. The CDR3 has 13 residues. Germline V CDR1 and CDR2: MNHNS, SASEGT. The J segment lost 8 bases and the V segment lost 8 bases, leaving 9 bases of the junction unmatched. CDR3 nucleotide sequence: TGTGCCAGCCACCCCGGGACAGGGCTGGGCTACACCTTC. This sequence encodes CASHPGTGLGYTF.

The gene calls are TRBV6-1 and TRBJ2-3, with 12 bases identical to TRBD2. This CDR3 comprises 15 residues. The germline CDR1 and CDR2 sequences are MNHNS and SASEGT. Unmatched junction bases numbered 11, after V lost 11 bases and J lost 5 bases. The CDR3 sequence is CAVKASGGAGDTQYF. CDR3 sequence (DNA): TGTGCCGTCAAGGCTAGCGGGGGGGCTGGAGATACGCAGTATTTT.

The genes are TRBV5-1 and TRBJ1-2; D perhaps matches TRBD1 (6 bases). The CDR3 totals 14 residues. Trimming removed 2 bases at V and 4 bases at J, with 12 bases between. Germline V gives CDR1 SGHRS, CDR2 YFSETQ. CDR3 in DNA: TGCGCCAGCAGCTTACTGACAGGATTCTATGGCTACACCTTC. Its protein product is CASSLLTGFYGYTF.

J is TRBJ1-5 and V is TRBV28, with 7 bases identical to TRBD1. The junction had 5 bases not matched to a gene; V was cut back by 5 bases and J by 4 bases. Germline V gives CDR1 MDHEN, CDR2 SYDVKM. This CDR3 contains 14 residues. The CDR3, as DNA: TGTGCCAGCAGTCCGGGGACAGTGAATCAGCCCCAGCATTTT. This gives the protein CASSPGTVNQPQHF.

The gene calls are TRBV6-1 and TRBJ2-3, with no clear D. The CDR3 totals 14 residues. V lost 4 bases, J lost 1 base, and 9 bases lay in between. Germline CDR1 and CDR2: MNHNS and SASEGT. The CDR3 DNA follows: TGTGCCAGCAGTGGGACGGTAGGCACAGATACGCAGTATTTT. It is translated as CASSGTVGTDTQYF.

The chain joins TRBV30 to TRBJ1-3; tentatively, D is TRBD1 (6 bases). V was shortened by 5 bases and J by 3 bases, with 11 bases between the two germline ends. This CDR3 comprises 13 residues. Germline V gene lookup returns CDR1 GTSNPN and CDR2 SVGIG (reference sequence). The CDR3 is CAWDRSFGNTIYF. CDR3 coding DNA: TGTGCCTGGGACAGGTCATTTGGAAACACCATATATTTT.

This clonotype was recorded a few times. The chain carries TRBV7-2 and TRBJ1-5; no reliable D call. The CDR3 contains 13 residues. Germline V gene sequence: CDR1 SGHTA, CDR2 FQGNSA. V gave up 5 bases and J gave up 5 bases, with 10 bases separating them. The CDR3 sequence: CASSPRGDQPQHF. CDR3 nucleotide sequence: TGTGCCAGCAGCCCCCGTGGGGATCAGCCCCAGCATTTT.

The V and J genes are TRBV9 and TRBJ1-1; TRBD1 is a possible D gene (5 bases). The germline V gene encodes CDR1 SGDLS and CDR2 YYNGEE. V dropped 0 bases and J dropped 1 base, with 7 bases sitting between them. This CDR3 is built from 14 residues. CDR3 nucleotide sequence: TGTGCCAGCAGCGTAGGGCAGGGGAACACTGAAGCTTTCTTT. Translated: CASSVGQGNTEAFF.

V is TRBV5-4 and J is TRBJ2-3; D is uncertain. The V and J ends lost 3 bases and 11 bases respectively, with 10 bases between them. The CDR3 extends over 11 amino acids. The V gene's germline CDR1 is SGHNT and CDR2 YYREEE (reference sequence). CDR3 in DNA: TGTGCCAGCAGCTCCCGGACCCAGCAGTATTTT. This translates into CASSSRTQQYF.

The chain carries TRBV28 and TRBJ2-5; D is unclear. V was trimmed by 1 base and J by 5 bases, leaving 11 bases between them. CDR3 size: 14 residues. CDR1 and CDR2 (germline): MDHEN, SYDVKM. CDR3 nucleotides: TGTGCCAGCAGTTTATACAGTATGGGGGAGACCCAGTACTTC. Its translation is CASSLYSMGETQYF.

The chain links TRBV7-9 to TRBJ1-2, with D possibly TRBD1 on 5 matching bases. Looked up from germline, CDR1 is SEHNR and CDR2 is FQNEAQ (reference sequence). Trimming pared 5 bases from V and 2 bases from J, leaving 9 bases between. The CDR3 has 13 amino acids. CDR3 sequence: CASSPDRNYGYTF. CDR3 nucleotides: TGTGCCAGCAGCCCTGACAGAAACTATGGCTACACCTTC.

This CDR3 reads CSAVDRAGTEAFF. In DNA form, the CDR3 reads TGCAGTGCTGTGGACAGGGCGGGCACTGAAGCTTTCTTT. V and J are TRBV20-1 and TRBJ1-1; 8 bases fit TRBD1. Looked up from germline, CDR1 is DFQATT and CDR2 is SNEGSKA (reference sequence). The CDR3 covers 13 residues. Trimming took 5 bases from V and 4 from J; bases not matched to a gene: 6.

The V gene is TRBV28, the J gene TRBJ2-3; 11 bases line up with TRBD1. This CDR3 is built from 15 residues. V was pared by 10 bases and J by 7 bases, with 13 bases of the junction left unmatched. Germline loops: CDR1 MDHEN, CDR2 SYDVKM. The CDR3 here is CATGSLDRGRNTQYF. The CDR3 DNA sequence: TGTGCCACCGGGTCCTTGGACAGGGGGCGTAATACGCAGTATTTT.

This clonotype has a handful of counts. The chain combines TRBV20-1 with TRBJ2-5; 7 bases line up with TRBD2. Germline values: CDR1 DFQATT, CDR2 SNEGSKA (reference sequence). With 1 base clipped from V and 1 base from J, the junction kept 0 bases outside the gene matches. There are 13 residues in the CDR3. The CDR3 spells CSARAGGQETQYF. CDR3 sequence (DNA): TGCAGTGCTAGAGCGGGGGGCCAAGAGACCCAGTACTTC.

This clonotype appeared a few times. This rearrangement joins TRBV19 to TRBJ1-6; 8 bases are shared with TRBD1. The V gene end was trimmed by 6 bases and the J gene end by 9 bases; junction bases not matched to a gene: 4. The germline V gene has CDR1 LNHDA and CDR2 SQIVND (reference sequence). CDR3 length: 13 residues. This CDR3 reads CASRDTGGSPLHF. The CDR3 coding sequence is TGTGCCAGTAGGGACACAGGGGGTTCACCCCTCCACTTT. The whole variable domain, filled in from reference TRBV19 and TRBJ1-6, reads DGGITQSPKYLFRKEGQNVTLSCEQNLNHDAMYWYRQDPGQGLRLIYYSQIVNDFQKGDIAEGYSVSREKKESFPLTVTSAQKNPTAFYLCASRDTGGSPLHFGNGTRLTVT.